This TCR beta chain was found in a study of chemoradiotherapy in HPV16-positive cancers. At the level of the study: Candidate HPV-specific T-cell clones and common TCR motifs came from functional assays in two HPV16-positive patients.

This clone was counted a single time. Its specificity is unknown. Points from the study as a whole: Candidate HPV-specific clones and E7-related TCR motifs grew in tumor during treatment. Functional assays defining HPV-specific T cells used only a couple of HPV16-positive patients.

Here immunoSEQ multiplex PCR was the method, and the copy in TCRdb shows in-frame clones only, minus some. The repertoire holds more than 20,000 clones, with 75% to 90% as singletons. The specimen was blood, collected from a patient who underwent chemoradiotherapy. The receptor's source is a human donor with HPV-associated anogenital cancer.

The chain's CDR3 is CASRRVGSSYNEQFF. The CDR3 coding sequence is TGTGCCAGCAGGAGGGTCGGAAGCTCCTACAATGAGCAGTTCTTC. The rearrangement links TRBV2 to TRBJ2-1; possibly TRBD2 for D (5 bases). Germline lookup yields CDR1 SNHLY and CDR2 FYNNEI. This CDR3 spans 15 amino acids. V lost 6 bases to trimming and J lost 0 bases, with 12 bases between them.